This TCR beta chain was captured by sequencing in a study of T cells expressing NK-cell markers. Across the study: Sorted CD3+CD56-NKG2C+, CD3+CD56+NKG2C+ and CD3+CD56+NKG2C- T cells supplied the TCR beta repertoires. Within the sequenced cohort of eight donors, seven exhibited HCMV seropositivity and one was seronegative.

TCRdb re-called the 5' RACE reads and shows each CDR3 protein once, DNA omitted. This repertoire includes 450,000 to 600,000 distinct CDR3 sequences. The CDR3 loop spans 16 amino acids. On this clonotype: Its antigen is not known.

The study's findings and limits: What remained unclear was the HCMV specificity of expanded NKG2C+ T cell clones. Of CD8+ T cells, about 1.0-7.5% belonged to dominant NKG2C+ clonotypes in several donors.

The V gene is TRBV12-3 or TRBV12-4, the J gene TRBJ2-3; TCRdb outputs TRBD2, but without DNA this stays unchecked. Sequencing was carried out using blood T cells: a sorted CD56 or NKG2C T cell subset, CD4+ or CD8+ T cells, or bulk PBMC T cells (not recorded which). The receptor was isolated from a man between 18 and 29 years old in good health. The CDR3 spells CASSSGTSGRSDTQYF.